This T cell receptor beta chain was sequenced for a study of regulatory T cells in long-lasting Graves disease. Study-level results: Persistent patients shared more public clonotypes (approximately 2,900) than new patients (under 1,000).

Researchers made TCR beta libraries by using iRepertoire HTBI primers and running Arm-PCR on CDR3 regions. TCRdb redid the calling of the multiplex PCR reads with MiXCR, one entry per CDR3 protein. This table has hundreds of thousands of distinct CDR3 sequences, about 13% appearing once. As to time point: newly diagnosed GD, antithyroid drugs for less than 3 months. Extracted PBMC RNA gave rise to the TCR library. With respect to this clonotype: Its matching antigen is unknown.

The V end was cut by 0 bases, the J end by 6 bases, with 12 bases between. Per germline, CDR1 MNHNS and CDR2 SASEGT. CDR3 length equals 15 residues. The data were also submitted as part of a second study, on T cells in Graves' hyperthyroidism and ophthalmopathy. As that report states: During a first-round RT-PCR of the TCR CDR3, the HTBI primer set was used. Appearing also in blood were most of the thyroid clonotypes expanded above 0.001.

The genes are TRBV6-1 and TRBJ1-5; tentative D call: TRBD1 (5 bases). The specimen comprised peripheral blood mononuclear cells (PBMCs), sampled at new diagnosis, from a patient treated with antithyroid drugs. The receptor comes from a young man with Graves disease. CDR3 loop: CASSEAQGPFQPQHF. The DNA for the CDR3 is TGTGCCAGCAGTGAAGCCCAGGGTCCTTTTCAGCCCCAGCATTTT.